This entry lists 17 T cell receptor beta chains sequenced from one sample in a study of cytomegalovirus exposure and HLA in healthy donors. The assay was immunoSEQ multiplex PCR, and TCRdb's table has in-frame clones only and misses some. This sample has around 150,000 clones, with around 89% found just once. Sequenced material: PBMCs. These receptors originate from a man aged 18-30 years in good health and CMV-seronegative.

V gene TRBV29-1 combines with J gene TRBJ2-5, with D possibly TRBD2 on 7 matching bases. The CDR3 has 15 residues. The germline V gene encodes CDR1 SQVTM and CDR2 ANQGSEA. Trimming cost V 4 bases and J 4 bases, with 19 bases left between them. CDR3 region: CSVVGRGARGETQYF. The CDR3 region has the DNA TGCAGCGTTGTGGGGAGGGGGGCTCGGGGAGAGACCCAGTACTTC.

The chain employs TRBV18 and TRBJ2-5; possibly TRBD1 for D (5 bases). Germline assignment: CDR1 KGHSH and CDR2 LQKENI. CDR3 length: 14 residues. The V end lost 3 bases, the J end lost 4 bases, and 12 bases lay between the germline ends. CDR3 sequence (DNA): TGTGCCAGCTCACCCCAGCTTCAGGGAGAGACCCAGTACTTC. Protein sequence: CASSPQLQGETQYF.

This chain links TRBV5-6 with TRBJ2-3, with a weak D call TRBD2 (6 bases). Trimming cost V 0 bases and J 2 bases, with 16 bases left between them. This CDR3 is 17 amino acids long. CDR1 and CDR2 from the germline V gene are SGHDT and YYEEEE. CDR3 nucleotide sequence: TGTGCCAGCAGCTTGGTGTTGGGGACTCCCTTCACAGATACGCAGTATTTT. As protein: CASSLVLGTPFTDTQYF.

This sequence joins TRBV7-9 and TRBJ1-6; TRBD1 matches 7 bases. CDR3 size: 12 residues. From germline, CDR1 is SEHNR and CDR2 FQNEAQ (reference sequence). Unmatched junction bases numbered 0, after V lost 4 bases and J lost 9 bases. Here the CDR3 reads CASSSGGSPLHF. CDR3 in DNA: TGTGCCAGCAGCTCAGGGGGTTCACCCCTCCACTTT. Full variable domain (remainder filled in from reference TRBV7-9 and TRBJ1-6): DTGVSQNPRHKITKRGQNVTFRCDPISEHNRLYWYRQTLGQGPEFLTYFQNEAQLEKSRLLSDRFSAERPKGSFSTLEIQRTEQGDSAMYLCASSSGGSPLHFGNGTRLTVT.

The chain is built from TRBV5-4 and TRBJ1-2; 8 positions match TRBD1. The V segment lost 0 bases and the J segment 5 bases; nucleotides outside the gene matches: 3. Germline V lookup: CDR1 SGHNT, CDR2 YYREEE (reference sequence). The CDR3 covers 14 residues. The CDR3 sequence is CASSLDRGDYGYTF. CDR3 in DNA: TGTGCCAGCAGCTTGGACAGGGGGGATTATGGCTACACCTTC.

The chain recombines TRBV5-1 with TRBJ1-3; D remains ambiguous. The CDR3 spans 16 residues. Germline V gene sequence: CDR1 SGHRS, CDR2 YFSETQ. V lost 4 bases and J lost 0, with 14 bases in between. CDR3 protein: CASSPNRDHSGNTIYF. In nucleotides, the CDR3 is TGCGCCAGCAGCCCTAACCGGGATCACTCTGGAAACACCATATATTTT.

V and J are TRBV28 and TRBJ2-1; TRBD2 is a possible D gene (5 bases). Trimming removed 4 bases at V and 7 bases at J, with 11 bases between. The CDR3 is 13 amino acids. From germline, CDR1 is MDHEN and CDR2 SYDVKM. The CDR3 DNA follows: TGTGCCAGCAGTTCCCCCGGAGGAAATGAGCAGTTCTTC. It yields the protein CASSSPGGNEQFF.

This clone was counted between two and nine times. The chain employs TRBV7-6 and TRBJ2-7; D not resolved. Germline V gives CDR1 SGHVS, CDR2 FNYEAQ. The CDR3 length is 13 residues. V lost 4 bases and J 4 bases, leaving 11 bases between the germline ends. In nucleotides, the CDR3 is TGTGCCAGCAGCTGGGCGCGAGAGTACGAGCAGTACTTC. Protein: CASSWAREYEQYF.

The genes are TRBV6-1 and TRBJ1-3; D unresolved. This CDR3 region has 11 residues. CDR1 MNHNS and CDR2 SASEGT come from the germline V gene. The V end lost 7 bases, the J end lost 4 bases, and 5 bases lay between the germline ends. The CDR3 spells CASTFGNTIYF. The CDR3 bases are TGTGCCAGCACTTTCGGAAACACCATATATTTT.

The chain joins TRBV10-3 to TRBJ2-7; 13 positions agree with TRBD2. J was trimmed by 6 bases and V by 4 bases; bases with no gene match: 0. The CDR3 contains 13 residues. Germline V CDR1 and CDR2: ENHRY, SYGVKD. In DNA, the CDR3 is TGTGCCATCAGTGGACTAGCGGGAGGCGAGCAGTACTTC. It translates to CAISGLAGGEQYF.

The rearrangement uses TRBV7-2 and TRBJ2-5; tentative D call: TRBD1 (5 bases). The germline gives CDR1 SGHTA, CDR2 FQGNSA. Trimming removed 5 bases from V and 1 base from J, with 11 bases in between. This CDR3 has 14 amino acids. The CDR3 reads CASSTTDFQETQYF. CDR3 coding DNA: TGTGCCAGCAGCACGACAGATTTCCAAGAGACCCAGTACTTC.

The chain carries TRBV29-1 and TRBJ1-1; 9 bases fit TRBD1. In germline, CDR1 is SQVTM, CDR2 ANQGSEA. This CDR3 region has 14 residues. The J segment lost 4 bases and the V segment lost 2 bases, leaving 5 bases of the junction unmatched. CDR3 sequence: CSVETNRGLTEAFF. Here the CDR3 DNA reads TGCAGCGTTGAAACAAACAGGGGGCTCACTGAAGCTTTCTTT.

This chain joins TRBV28 and TRBJ2-7; TRBD2 is a possible D gene (6 bases). V lost 5 bases, J lost 5 bases, and 10 bases lay in between. Germline V CDR1 and CDR2: MDHEN, SYDVKM. This CDR3 region has 12 residues. As DNA, the CDR3 is TGTGCCAGCAGTCAACGGGGGAACGAGCAGTACTTC. The encoded protein is CASSQRGNEQYF.

The CDR3 bases are TGTGCCACCGGGACAGGGGTTTTCGAGCAGTACTTC. Translating it yields CATGTGVFEQYF. The genes are TRBV10-3 and TRBJ2-7; TRBD1 matches at 10 bases. CDR1 ENHRY and CDR2 SYGVKD come from the germline V gene. J gave up 6 bases and V 10 bases, and 6 bases lay outside the gene matches. The CDR3 totals 12 residues.

The CDR3, as DNA: TGTGCCAGCAGTTTCGGACTAGCGGGAGGCCATGAGCAGTTCTTC. It yields the protein CASSFGLAGGHEQFF. V is TRBV27 and J is TRBJ2-1, with 14 positions matching TRBD2. Trimming cost V 3 bases and J 8 bases; bases outside gene matches: 3. CDR3 length: 15 amino acids. The V gene's germline CDR1 is MNHEY and CDR2 SMNVEV (reference sequence).

The chain's CDR3 is CASSQGSTSGNTIYF. CDR3 nucleotide sequence: TGCGCCAGCAGCCAAGGATCTACCTCTGGAAACACCATATATTTT. The V and J genes are TRBV4-1 and TRBJ1-3; D is unclear. V lost 1 base and J lost 0, with 7 bases in between. Germline lookup yields CDR1 MGHRA and CDR2 YSYEKL. CDR3 length equals 15 residues.

V gene TRBV11-2 combines with J gene TRBJ2-1; 10 bases agree with TRBD1. Germline V gives CDR1 SGHAT, CDR2 FQNNGV. This CDR3 spans 14 amino acids. V lost 5 bases, J lost 5 bases, and 3 bases stayed unmatched. The CDR3 DNA is TGTGCCAGCAGCCCAGGGACAGGGGACAATGAGCAGTTCTTC. It translates to CASSPGTGDNEQFF.